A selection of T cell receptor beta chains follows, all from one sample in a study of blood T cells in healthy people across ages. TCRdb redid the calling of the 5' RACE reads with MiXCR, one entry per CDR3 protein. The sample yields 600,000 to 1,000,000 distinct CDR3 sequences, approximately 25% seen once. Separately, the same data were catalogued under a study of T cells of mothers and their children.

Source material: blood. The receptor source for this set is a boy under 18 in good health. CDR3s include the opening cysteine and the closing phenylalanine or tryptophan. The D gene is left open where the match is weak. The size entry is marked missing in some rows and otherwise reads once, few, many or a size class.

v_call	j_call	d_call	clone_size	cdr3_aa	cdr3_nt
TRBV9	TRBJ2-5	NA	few	CASSPGLTEGVETQYF	TGTGCCAGCAGCCCTGGACTCACCGAGGGGGTAGAGACCCAGTACTTC
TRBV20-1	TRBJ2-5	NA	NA	CSARPGGASRETQYF	TGCAGTGCTAGACCTGGAGGGGCTAGCCGGGAGACCCAGTACTTC
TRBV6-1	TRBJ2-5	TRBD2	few	CASSQYLAGGQETQYF	TGTGCCAGCAGTCAATACCTAGCGGGGGGTCAAGAGACCCAGTACTTC
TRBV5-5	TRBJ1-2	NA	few	CASSLASASYGYTF	TGTGCCAGCAGCTTGGCTTCTGCCTCCTATGGCTACACCTTC
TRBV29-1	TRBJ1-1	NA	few	CSVDVGRLNTEAFF	TGCAGCGTTGACGTCGGACGGTTGAACACTGAAGCTTTCTTT
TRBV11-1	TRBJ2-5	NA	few	CASSRGSRETQYF	TGTGCCAGCAGCCGAGGGAGTCGGGAGACCCAGTACTTC
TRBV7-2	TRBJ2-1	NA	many	CASSPYEPKNEQFF	TGTGCCAGCAGCCCGTACGAGCCAAAAAATGAGCAGTTCTTC
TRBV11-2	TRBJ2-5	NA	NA	CASSFRGRRTETQYF	TGTGCCAGCAGCTTTAGGGGGAGACGGACAGAGACCCAGTACTTC
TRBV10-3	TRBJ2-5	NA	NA	CAIGPDEETQYF	TGTGCCATCGGTCCCGATGAAGAGACCCAGTACTTC
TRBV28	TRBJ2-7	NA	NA	CASSPLFGPYEQYF	TGTGCCAGCAGTCCCCTCTTCGGGCCCTACGAGCAGTACTTC
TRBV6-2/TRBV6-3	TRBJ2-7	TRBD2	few	CASRGSGASGLYEQYF	TGTGCCAGCAGGGGGTCCGGGGCTAGCGGACTCTACGAGCAGTACTTC
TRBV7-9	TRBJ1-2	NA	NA	CASSLEQYGYTF	TGTGCCAGCAGCTTAGAGCAGTATGGCTACACCTTC
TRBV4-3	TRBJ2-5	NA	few	CASSQDSADIQETQYF	TGCGCCAGCAGCCAAGATTCAGCAGATATCCAAGAGACCCAGTACTTC
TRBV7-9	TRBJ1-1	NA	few	CASTEGWVNTEAFF	TGTGCCAGCACTGAAGGCTGGGTGAACACTGAAGCTTTCTTT
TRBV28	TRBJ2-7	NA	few	CASSLSAGEQYF	TGTGCCAGCAGTTTATCCGCGGGCGAGCAGTACTTC
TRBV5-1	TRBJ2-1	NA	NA	CASSSLESGNEQFF	TGCGCCAGCAGCTCGCTCGAGTCAGGGAATGAGCAGTTCTTC
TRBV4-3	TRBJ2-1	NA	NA	CASSQEIGVKYNEQFF	TGCGCCAGCAGCCAAGAGATTGGGGTCAAATACAATGAGCAGTTCTTC
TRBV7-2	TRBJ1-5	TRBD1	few	CASSPDRANQPQHF	TGTGCCAGCAGCCCGGACAGGGCCAATCAGCCCCAGCATTTT
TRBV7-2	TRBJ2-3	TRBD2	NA	CASSSWTSGGADTQYF	TGTGCCAGCAGCTCCTGGACTAGCGGGGGGGCGGATACGCAGTATTTT
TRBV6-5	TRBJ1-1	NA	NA	CASSYVGTEAFF	TGTGCCAGCAGTTACGTGGGAACTGAAGCTTTCTTT
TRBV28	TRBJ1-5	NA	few	CASSGQGSGGNQPQHF	TGTGCCAGCAGTGGTCAGGGCTCTGGTGGCAATCAGCCCCAGCATTTT
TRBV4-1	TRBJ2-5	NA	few	CASSRVSGGSGQETQYF	TGCGCCAGCAGCCGCGTATCTGGTGGGAGTGGCCAAGAGACCCAGTACTTC
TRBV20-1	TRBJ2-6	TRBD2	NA	CSARDYSGKSSGANVLTF	TGCAGTGCTAGAGATTATAGCGGGAAGAGCTCTGGGGCCAACGTCCTGACTTTC
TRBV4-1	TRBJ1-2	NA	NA	CASSQDESLANYAYTF	TGCGCCAGCAGCCAAGATGAGTCCTTAGCTAACTATGCCTACACCTTC
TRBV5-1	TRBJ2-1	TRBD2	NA	CASSLALAGGFNEQFF	TGCGCCAGCAGCTTGGCACTAGCGGGAGGGTTCAATGAGCAGTTCTTC
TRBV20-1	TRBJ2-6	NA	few	CSAIDTAGANVLTF	TGCAGTGCTATAGACACAGCTGGTGCCAACGTCCTGACTTTC
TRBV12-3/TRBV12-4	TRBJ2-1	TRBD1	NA	CASSFGQGAYEQFF	TGTGCCAGCAGTTTCGGGCAGGGGGCCTACGAGCAGTTCTTC